The 12 T cell receptor beta chains listed next were all sequenced from one sample in a study of blood T cell repertoires in COVID-19. Here immunoSEQ multiplex PCR was the method, and the copy in TCRdb shows in-frame clones only, minus some. The sample shows about 41,000 clones, 87% of them seen only once. Sequences were obtained from peripheral blood. These receptors came from a man aged 60 to 69 with acute or convalescent COVID-19.

This clone was seen a handful of times. The CDR3 is CASSSRDRGGSPLHF. In DNA form, the CDR3 reads TGTGCCAGCAGCTCCCGGGACAGGGGAGGCTCACCCCTCCACTTT. This chain uses TRBV7-8 with TRBJ1-6, with TRBD1 matching over 10 bases. V lost 4 bases, J lost 10 bases, and 7 bases stayed unmatched. Germline V gene lookup returns CDR1 SGHVS and CDR2 FQNEAQ. This CDR3 comprises 15 residues.

This chain joins TRBV6-5 and TRBJ1-2, with TRBD1 as a possible D gene (5 bases). CDR3 length equals 11 residues. Germline V gives CDR1 MNHEY, CDR2 SVGAGI. V lost 7 bases to trimming and J lost 7 bases, with 10 bases between them. The CDR3 DNA reads TGTGCCAGCATCCGGGGGTTTGGCTACACCTTC. Amino acids: CASIRGFGYTF.

V gene TRBV11-3 combines with J gene TRBJ2-1; 8 nucleotides align to TRBD2. The length of the CDR3 is 16 residues. Trimming cost V 4 bases and J 1 base; bases outside gene matches: 6. Germline V gene sequence: CDR1 SGHNT, CDR2 YENEEA. Written as DNA, the CDR3 is TGTGCCAGCAGCTCCGCCGGGGGGGCATCCTACAATGAGCAGTTCTTC. Protein product: CASSSAGGASYNEQFF.

The rearrangement links TRBV6-5 to TRBJ1-2; 10 bases map to TRBD1. The CDR3 is 12 residues long. CDR1 MNHEY and CDR2 SVGAGI come from the germline V gene. V lost 7 bases and J lost 6; bases outside the gene matches: 2. CDR3 sequence reads: CASNDRGHGYTF. The CDR3 nucleotides are TGTGCCAGCAACGACAGGGGGCATGGCTACACCTTC.

A note on this clone: The sample carries other DNA sequences with the same CDR3. V gene TRBV9 combines with J gene TRBJ1-3; D remains unclear. V lost 4 bases and J 4 bases, leaving 6 bases between the germline ends. This CDR3 has 12 amino acids. The V gene's germline CDR1 is SGDLS and CDR2 YYNGEE. DNA for the CDR3: TGTGCCAGCAGCCCCCGGGGAAACACCATATATTTT. Translating gives CASSPRGNTIYF.

This chain uses TRBV3-1 (or the pseudogene TRBV3-2) with TRBJ2-7, with TRBD1 matching 9 bases. This CDR3 region has 15 residues. Germline V gene data show CDR1 as LGHDT and CDR2 as YNNKEL (reference sequence). The junction had 9 bases not matched to a gene; V was cut back by 3 bases and J by 6 bases. CDR3 region: CASSHGTGSFSEQYF. CDR3 DNA: TGTGCCAGCAGCCACGGGACAGGGTCTTTTTCCGAGCAGTACTTC.

This chain uses TRBV30 with TRBJ1-5; weak D call: TRBD1 (5 bases). Looked up from germline, CDR1 is GTSNPN and CDR2 is SVGIG (reference sequence). The CDR3 is 14 amino acids. The V end was cut by 2 bases, the J end by 1 base, with 9 bases between. CDR3 bases: TGTGCCTGGAGTATATCAGGGAGCAATCAGCCCCAGCATTTT. Encoded protein: CAWSISGSNQPQHF.

The V gene is TRBV19, the J gene TRBJ2-7, with TRBD2 identical over 8 bases. Germline loops: CDR1 LNHDA, CDR2 SQIVND (reference sequence). The ends lost 5 bases at V and 2 bases at J; junction bases unmatched: 5. This CDR3 spans 14 amino acids. CDR3 region: CASSQGLAPYEQYF. The CDR3 DNA is TGTGCCAGTAGTCAAGGACTAGCACCCTACGAGCAGTACTTC.

The chain combines TRBV29-1 with TRBJ1-1; D may be TRBD1 (5 bases). The CDR3 has 11 amino acids. Per the germline V gene, CDR1 is SQVTM and CDR2 is ANQGSEA. V lost 5 bases and J lost 6, with 10 bases in between. The CDR3 sequence is CSVFREPEAFF. CDR3 bases: TGCAGCGTTTTCAGGGAACCTGAAGCTTTCTTT.

The chain couples TRBV7-6 to TRBJ1-2; no clear D gene. This CDR3 comprises 14 residues. Trimming stripped 1 base from V and 5 bases from J, with 11 bases between. Germline V CDR1 and CDR2: SGHVS, FNYEAQ. CDR3 in amino acids: CASSLDVGGYGYTF. The DNA for the CDR3 is TGTGCCAGCAGCTTAGATGTGGGAGGTTATGGCTACACCTTC.

This chain joins TRBV12-3 or TRBV12-4 and TRBJ1-1, with unresolved D. The CDR3 totals 13 residues. Between the trimmed V and J ends, which lost 1 base and 4 bases, there was a span of 7 bases. The CDR3 loop is CASSLVGSTEAFF. The CDR3 bases are TGTGCCAGCAGTTTAGTGGGCAGCACTGAAGCTTTCTTT.

V is TRBV18 and J is TRBJ2-1, with D tentatively TRBD2 (5 bases). This CDR3 region has 14 residues. Germline CDR1 and CDR2: KGHSH and LQKENI. The V gene lost 6 bases and the J gene lost 6 bases, with 15 bases spanning the gap. CDR3 region: CASSQFGVSNEQFF. In nucleotides, the CDR3 is TGTGCCAGCTCCCAATTCGGGGTCTCCAATGAGCAGTTCTTC. Full variable domain (outside the CDR3, taken from reference TRBV18 and TRBJ2-1): NAGVMQNPRHLVRRRGQEARLRCSPMKGHSHVYWYRQLPEEGLKFMVYLQKENIIDESGMPKERFSAEFPKEGPSILRIQQVVRGDSAAYFCASSQFGVSNEQFFGPGTRLTVL.